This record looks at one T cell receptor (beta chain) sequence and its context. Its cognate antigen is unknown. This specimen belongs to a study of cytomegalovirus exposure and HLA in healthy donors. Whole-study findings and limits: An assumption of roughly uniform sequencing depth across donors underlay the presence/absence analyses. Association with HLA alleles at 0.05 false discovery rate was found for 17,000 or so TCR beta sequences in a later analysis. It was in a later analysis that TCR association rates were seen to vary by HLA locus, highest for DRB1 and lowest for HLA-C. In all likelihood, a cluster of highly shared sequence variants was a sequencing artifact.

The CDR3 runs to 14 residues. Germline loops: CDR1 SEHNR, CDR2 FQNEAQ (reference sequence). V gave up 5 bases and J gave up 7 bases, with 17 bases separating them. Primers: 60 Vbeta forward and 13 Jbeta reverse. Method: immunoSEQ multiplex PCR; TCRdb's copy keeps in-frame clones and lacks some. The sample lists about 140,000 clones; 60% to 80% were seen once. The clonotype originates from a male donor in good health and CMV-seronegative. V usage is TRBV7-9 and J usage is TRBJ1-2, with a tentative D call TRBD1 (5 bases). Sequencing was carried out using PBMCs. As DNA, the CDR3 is TGTGCCAGCAGCCCTACCGGCCTAAGGGGTGGCTACACCTTC. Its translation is CASSPTGLRGGYTF.